This TCR beta chain is drawn from a study of T cell repertoires in cytomegalovirus infection. Points from the study as a whole: The ex vivo response was dominated by HLA-C-restricted CMV-specific TCR beta clonotypes.

Points on this clonotype: Its antigen is currently unknown.

This CDR3 region has 16 residues. CDR1 LNHDA and CDR2 SQIVND come from the germline V gene (reference sequence). The germline V and J ends were trimmed by 7 bases and 3 bases, with 19 bases remaining between them. One entry per CDR3 protein, called by TCRdb with MiXCR from the reads. The sample has about 480,000 distinct CDR3 sequences, around a third seen once. The sequence was collected from a human donor in good health (CMV status not recorded). Some clones in this sample may be carry-over from other donors' samples. This sample comprised cultured PBMCs, obtained from culture after CMV antigen stimulation. This chain connects TRBV19 to TRBJ2-1; D might be TRBD1 (6 bases). The chain's CDR3 is CASTPMGASSYNEQFF. Written as DNA, the CDR3 is TGTGCCAGTACGCCGATGGGGGCTAGCAGCTACAATGAGCAGTTCTTC.